A single sample is the source of the 14 T cell receptor beta chains below, sequenced in a study of T-cell memory formation after mild COVID-19. Using its own MiXCR run on the 5' RACE reads, TCRdb lists one record per CDR3 protein. Here the sample spans 350,000 to 450,000 distinct CDR3 sequences, 15% to 25% being singletons. Sequencing used PBMCs or a T cell subset sorted from them (not recorded which). The receptors originated from an adult woman who had mild COVID-19 (a few samples of this study predate the infection). Cell type and time point are not known.

This clonotype was picked up a small number of times. The CDR3 coding sequence is TGTGCCAGCAGTTACCCCGGAACTGATACGCAGTATTTT. The encoded protein is CASSYPGTDTQYF. The genes are TRBV12-3 or TRBV12-4 and TRBJ2-3; D is unclear. The length of the CDR3 is 13 residues. The ends were cut back, 4 bases at V and 6 bases at J, with 11 bases in the middle.

The gene calls are TRBV7-6 and TRBJ2-3, with 7 bases identical to TRBD2. Germline V gene lookup returns CDR1 SGHVS and CDR2 FNYEAQ. The CDR3 totals 15 residues. V lost 5 bases and J lost 5; bases outside the gene matches: 10. The CDR3 bases are TGTGCCAGCAGCCGGACTAGTAAGCAACAAGATACGCAGTATTTT. Translated, it gives CASSRTSKQQDTQYF.

This clonotype was observed a few times. This chain connects TRBV7-9 to TRBJ2-2; 7 nucleotides match TRBD1. Germline V gene sequence: CDR1 SEHNR, CDR2 FQNEAQ (reference sequence). The ends lost 4 bases at V and 7 bases at J; junction bases unmatched: 6. The CDR3 spans 14 residues. CDR3 DNA sequence: TGTGCCAGCAGCTGGGTACAGGGGATCGGGGAGCTGTTTTTT. Its translation: CASSWVQGIGELFF. The variable domain in full, with the rest retrieved from reference TRBV7-9 and TRBJ2-2, is DTGVSQNPRHKITKRGQNVTFRCDPISEHNRLYWYRQTLGQGPEFLTYFQNEAQLEKSRLLSDRFSAERPKGSFSTLEIQRTEQGDSAMYLCASSWVQGIGELFFGEGSRLTVL.

Here the CDR3 DNA reads TGCAGTGCTATTTCCGGGACTAGCGTGGTATCCAAAAACATTCAGTACTTC. Translated, it gives CSAISGTSVVSKNIQYF. The rearrangement links TRBV20-1 to TRBJ2-4; 10 bases are shared with TRBD2. The CDR3 spans 17 residues. The J segment lost 2 bases and the V segment lost 4 bases, leaving 11 bases of the junction unmatched. Germline V gene sequence: CDR1 DFQATT, CDR2 SNEGSKA (reference sequence).

This clonotype showed up just a few times. V usage is TRBV4-2 and J usage is TRBJ2-7, with 7 bases aligning to TRBD2. Per the germline V gene, CDR1 is LGHNA and CDR2 is YNFKEQ. Trimming removed 2 bases from V and 4 bases from J; junction bases left unmatched: 11. The CDR3 is made up of 16 amino acids. As DNA, the CDR3 is TGTGCCAGCAGCCAAAGTCCCGGGAGGCTGGAGTACGAGCAGTACTTC. Its translation is CASSQSPGRLEYEQYF.

This chain uses TRBV24-1 with TRBJ2-1; D is perhaps TRBD1 (6 bases). CDR1 and CDR2 from the germline V gene are KGHDR and SFDVKD. V was trimmed by 7 bases and J by 1 base, leaving 10 bases between them. The CDR3 has 14 residues. The CDR3 protein is CATSLDRSYNEQFF. The CDR3 region has the DNA TGTGCCACCAGCCTTGACAGGTCCTACAATGAGCAGTTCTTC.

The CDR3 DNA sequence: TGTGCCAGCAGCTTAGGATTTCCCGCTGAAGCTTTCTTT. It translates to CASSLGFPAEAFF. V and J are TRBV7-8 and TRBJ1-1; D is uncertain. This CDR3 comprises 13 residues. Per the germline V gene, CDR1 is SGHVS and CDR2 is FQNEAQ. V was cut by 1 base and J by 6 bases, with 9 bases left in between.

The rearrangement links TRBV7-2 to TRBJ1-5; D is ambiguous. The CDR3 runs to 14 residues. Looked up from germline, CDR1 is SGHTA and CDR2 is FQGNSA. The ends were cut back, 3 bases at V and 3 bases at J, with 9 bases in the middle. The CDR3 region is CASSLFRSNQPQHF. DNA of the CDR3: TGTGCCAGCAGCTTGTTCAGGTCCAATCAGCCCCAGCATTTT. The whole variable domain, filled in from reference TRBV7-2 and TRBJ1-5, reads GAGVSQSPSNKVTEKGKDVELRCDPISGHTALYWYRQSLGQGLEFLIYFQGNSAPDKSGLPSDRFSAERTGGSVSTLTIQRTQQEDSAVYLCASSLFRSNQPQHFGDGTRLSIL.

This clonotype came up many times. V gene TRBV7-8 combines with J gene TRBJ2-3; 9 bases fit TRBD2. Germline CDR1 reads SGHVS; CDR2 reads FQNEAQ. Unmatched junction bases numbered 8, after V lost 1 base and J lost 0 bases. The CDR3 runs 18 residues. The CDR3 loop is CASSLEWRGGSSTDTQYF. The CDR3 DNA reads TGTGCCAGCAGCTTAGAGTGGCGGGGGGGATCTAGCACAGATACGCAGTATTTT.

This clonotype was observed a few times. This sequence joins TRBV20-1 and TRBJ2-1; TRBD2 matches at 8 bases. The CDR3 runs to 12 residues. V dropped 6 bases and J dropped 7; count of bases not matched to a gene: 5. The V gene's germline CDR1 is DFQATT and CDR2 SNEGSKA (reference sequence). The CDR3 spells CSAPGTRNEQFF. The DNA of the CDR3 is TGCAGTGCGCCCGGGACTAGAAATGAGCAGTTCTTC.

Ten or more counts support this clonotype. The chain joins TRBV4-1 to TRBJ2-3, with D perhaps matching TRBD2 (6 bases). V lost 0 bases and J 4 bases, leaving 14 bases between the germline ends. The CDR3 length is 16 residues. Germline V CDR1 and CDR2: MGHRA, YSYEKL. Here the CDR3 reads CASSQETRSGADTQYF. CDR3 DNA sequence: TGCGCCAGCAGCCAAGAAACTCGATCGGGGGCAGATACGCAGTATTTT.

A few counts support this clonotype. This CDR3 reads CSARGHRTKTDTQYF. The CDR3 nucleotides are TGCAGTGCTAGAGGACACCGGACTAAAACAGATACGCAGTATTTT. The chain combines TRBV20-1 with TRBJ2-3, with D possibly being TRBD2 (6 bases). V lost 1 base, J lost 3 bases, and 14 bases lay in between. This CDR3 region has 15 residues. Germline CDR1 DFQATT, CDR2 SNEGSKA (reference sequence).

This clonotype was seen more than once but under ten times. The V and J genes are TRBV27 and TRBJ2-7, with D perhaps TRBD2 (6 bases). Trimming left V 6 bases short and J 0 bases short, with 15 bases between. This CDR3 is built from 15 residues. CDR1 is MNHEY, CDR2 SMNVEV, per germline (reference sequence). The CDR3 region is CASSHRDSSSYEQYF. Here the CDR3 DNA reads TGTGCCAGCAGCCACCGGGACTCCTCCTCCTACGAGCAGTACTTC.

J is TRBJ1-1 and V is TRBV15, with TRBD1 as a possible D gene (5 bases). The CDR3 runs 15 residues. V was trimmed by 3 bases and J by 1 base, leaving 12 bases between them. Per germline, CDR1 LNHNV and CDR2 YYDKDF (reference sequence). In DNA, the CDR3 is TGTGCCACCAGCAGTGGGGACTTGGGGAACACTGAAGCTTTCTTT. It codes for CATSSGDLGNTEAFF.